This TCR beta chain emerged from a study of regulatory T cells in long-lasting Graves disease. Study outcomes and limitations: Analysis covered peripheral blood alone, not thyroid tissue. The study found TRBV28, TRBJ1-2 and TRBJ2-5 favored in persistent disease. Less diverse TCR repertoires were seen in persistent Graves' patients than in newly diagnosed ones.

Investigators prepared the TCR beta libraries by applying iRepertoire HTBI primers and Arm-PCR of CDR3 regions. In TCRdb, the multiplex PCR reads were re-called with MiXCR into one record per CDR3 protein. The sample yields around 500,000 distinct CDR3 sequences, less than 25% seen once. Time point of the sample: persistent/refractory GD, antithyroid drugs over 5 years with positive TRAb. The TCR library was made from RNA that had been extracted from PBMCs in TRIzol. A peripheral blood sample, 7 to 9.5 milliliters in volume, was drawn into EDTA tubes. Remarks on this clonotype: Its antigen is not identified.

Germline V gene sequence: CDR1 SNHLY, CDR2 FYNNEI. The CDR3 is made up of 18 amino acids. V shed 2 bases, J shed 0 bases, and the junction held 6 bases outside the gene matches. The receptor was isolated from a female donor with Graves disease. The specimen comprised peripheral blood mononuclear cells (PBMCs), sampled when the disease was refractory, from a patient treated with antithyroid drugs. The chain combines TRBV2 with TRBJ2-1; 11 bases are shared with TRBD2. The CDR3 DNA sequence: TGTGCCAGCAGTGAAAGACTAGCGGGGAGGAGCTCCTACAATGAGCAGTTCTTC. This encodes CASSERLAGRSSYNEQFF.